This note documents a single T cell receptor (beta chain) sequence. Authors' processing steps: Amplifying reference gene primers gave estimates of nucleated cell counts. Generated by immunoSEQ multiplex PCR, the TCRdb table keeps only in-frame clones and is missing some. V and J calls and clone size are given by that table; D and trimming were obtained from the DNA. The sample has tens of thousands of clones; over 75% are singletons. The sample is drawn from a study of blood T cell repertoires in COVID-19. Study in general: Sites in the United States, Italy and Spain provided acute and convalescent COVID-19 samples. From T cells, B-cell-depleted T cells, or PBMCs came the material, which was cDNA or gDNA.

The CDR3 totals 14 residues. The V and J ends lost 5 bases and 6 bases, in that order; junction bases with no gene match: 6. The germline gives CDR1 SGHTA, CDR2 FQGNSA. Sequences were obtained from peripheral blood. V usage is TRBV7-2 and J usage is TRBJ2-1; 8 bases match TRBD2. The TCR was taken from a man between 45 and 60 years old with active COVID-19. CDR3 bases: TGTGCCAGCAGCCCCAGCGGGAGCGGCAATGAGCAGTTCTTC. As protein: CASSPSGSGNEQFF.